This is a list of T cell receptor beta chains from one sample in a study of CD8+CD57+ T cells in acquired aplastic anemia. TCRdb called the reads again in MiXCR, with one record for every CDR3 protein. The profile shows about 160,000 distinct CDR3 sequences, roughly 48% of them singletons. The sequenced material came from sorted CD4+, CD8+, or CD8+CD57+ T cells (not recorded which) from PBMCs. The receptors were sampled from a human donor with aplastic anemia. Both conserved end residues are part of each CDR3. D genes are given only for firm matches. The size of a clone is reported for some rows only, either as once, few or many, or as a class for expanded clones.

abundance: .; j_gene: TRBJ2-7; d_gene: .; v_gene: TRBV25-1; CDR3nt: TGTGCCAGCAGTTACGTCGGTTGGGGCAGCCAACTATCCTACGAGCAGTACTTC; CDR3aa: CASSYVGWGSQLSYEQYF
abundance: .; j_gene: TRBJ2-7; d_gene: TRBD2; v_gene: TRBV10-3; CDR3nt: TGTGCCATCAGTGAGGGGCTAGCGGGAGGAAGCTACGAGCAGTACTTC; CDR3aa: CAISEGLAGGSYEQYF
abundance: many; j_gene: TRBJ2-3; d_gene: .; v_gene: TRBV25-1; CDR3nt: TGTGCCAGCAGTCCCTATAGCGGATTTAGCACAGATACGCAGTATTTT; CDR3aa: CASSPYSGFSTDTQYF
abundance: .; j_gene: TRBJ1-3; d_gene: .; v_gene: TRBV7-9; CDR3nt: TGTGCCAGCAGCCGGGGGCGTGGAAACACCATATATTTT; CDR3aa: CASSRGRGNTIYF
abundance: once; j_gene: TRBJ2-7; d_gene: TRBD1; v_gene: TRBV10-3; CDR3nt: TGTGCCATCAGTTTCGGACAGGGGCCTTACGAGCAGTACTTC; CDR3aa: CAISFGQGPYEQYF
abundance: .; j_gene: TRBJ2-2; d_gene: TRBD2; v_gene: TRBV12-3/TRBV12-4; CDR3nt: TGTGCCAGCAGTTCGCGGGAGGGCCCCGGGGAGCTGTTTTTT; CDR3aa: CASSSREGPGELFF
abundance: many; j_gene: TRBJ1-1; d_gene: TRBD1; v_gene: TRBV2; CDR3nt: TGTGCCAGCAGTTTTGCAGGGGGGGAAATGGCTGAAGCTTTCTTT; CDR3aa: CASSFAGGEMAEAFF
abundance: .; j_gene: TRBJ2-2; d_gene: TRBD2; v_gene: TRBV25-1; CDR3nt: TGTGCCAGCAGGACTAGCGGGACCGGGGAGCTGTTTTTT; CDR3aa: CASRTSGTGELFF
abundance: .; j_gene: TRBJ2-2; d_gene: TRBD2; v_gene: TRBV24-1; CDR3nt: TGTGCCACCAGTGCCCTTTCCGGGACTAGCAACACCGGGGAGCTGTTTTTT; CDR3aa: CATSALSGTSNTGELFF
abundance: .; j_gene: TRBJ1-1; d_gene: .; v_gene: TRBV20-1; CDR3nt: TGCAGTGCTAGAGATCCGGGAATGAACACTGAAGCTTTCTTT; CDR3aa: CSARDPGMNTEAFF
abundance: .; j_gene: TRBJ1-4; d_gene: .; v_gene: TRBV15; CDR3nt: TGTGCCACCAGCGCCCTAAGCGGGAGGAATGAAAAACTGTTTTTT; CDR3aa: CATSALSGRNEKLFF
abundance: .; j_gene: TRBJ1-1; d_gene: .; v_gene: TRBV11-1; CDR3nt: TGTGCCAGCAGCTTAGGCCGAAACGCCTTGAACACTGAAGCTTTCTTT; CDR3aa: CASSLGRNALNTEAFF
abundance: once; j_gene: TRBJ2-1; d_gene: .; v_gene: TRBV11-1; CDR3nt: TGTGCCAGCAGCGTAAGTCTTAGTTCTAGCTACAATGAGCAGTTCTTC; CDR3aa: CASSVSLSSSYNEQFF
abundance: .; j_gene: TRBJ2-7; d_gene: .; v_gene: TRBV5-5; CDR3nt: TGTGCCAGCAGCGAGCGGGACAGTCGAGAGCAGTACTTC; CDR3aa: CASSERDSREQYF
abundance: .; j_gene: TRBJ1-1; d_gene: TRBD1; v_gene: TRBV19; CDR3nt: TGTGCCAGTTTACAGGGGTGGGGCACTGAAGCTTTCTTT; CDR3aa: CASLQGWGTEAFF
abundance: .; j_gene: TRBJ2-5; d_gene: .; v_gene: TRBV7-2; CDR3nt: TGTGCCAGCAGCCAATCCTCTAGCGTCTCTTACTTC; CDR3aa: CASSQSSSVSYF
abundance: .; j_gene: TRBJ2-2; d_gene: TRBD2; v_gene: TRBV24-1; CDR3nt: TGTGCCACCAGTGATACTAGCGGGGGGCCAAGGATCGGGGAGCTGTTTTTT; CDR3aa: CATSDTSGGPRIGELFF
abundance: .; j_gene: TRBJ1-2; d_gene: .; v_gene: TRBV19; CDR3nt: TGTGCCAGCACCTCGGGGGGGCAGGTTGGCTACACCTTC; CDR3aa: CASTSGGQVGYTF
abundance: .; j_gene: TRBJ1-5; d_gene: TRBD1; v_gene: TRBV19; CDR3nt: TGTGCCAGTAGGGACAGGGGCATCCTAATTCCGCCCCAGCATTTT; CDR3aa: CASRDRGILIPPQHF
abundance: once; j_gene: TRBJ1-3; d_gene: TRBD1; v_gene: TRBV6-2/TRBV6-3; CDR3nt: TGTGCCAGCAGGTACAGGGGGTCTGGAAACACCATATATTTT; CDR3aa: CASRYRGSGNTIYF
abundance: .; j_gene: TRBJ1-5; d_gene: .; v_gene: TRBV12-3/TRBV12-4; CDR3nt: TGTGCCAGCGCGGTGACACCGCAGCCCCAGCATTTT; CDR3aa: CASAVTPQPQHF
abundance: .; j_gene: TRBJ1-1; d_gene: .; v_gene: TRBV7-6; CDR3nt: TGTGCCAGCAGCTTAACGGACGTGAACACTGAAGCTTTCTTT; CDR3aa: CASSLTDVNTEAFF
abundance: many; j_gene: TRBJ2-7; d_gene: .; v_gene: TRBV19; CDR3nt: TGTGCCAGTAGTGCACCCTTCGGGACTCCGTACGAGCAGTACTTC; CDR3aa: CASSAPFGTPYEQYF
abundance: many; j_gene: TRBJ1-2; d_gene: .; v_gene: TRBV24-1; CDR3nt: TGTGCCACCAGGGTACCGAGTAACTATGGCTACACCTTC; CDR3aa: CATRVPSNYGYTF
abundance: few; j_gene: TRBJ2-7; d_gene: .; v_gene: TRBV20-1; CDR3nt: TGCAGTGCTATGGGCAGCTACTCCTACGAGCAGTACTTC; CDR3aa: CSAMGSYSYEQYF
abundance: many; j_gene: TRBJ2-1; d_gene: .; v_gene: TRBV29-1; CDR3nt: TGCAGCGTTCAAATCGCTGGATACCCTTGGTCGTACAATGAGCAGTTCTTC; CDR3aa: CSVQIAGYPWSYNEQFF
abundance: .; j_gene: TRBJ2-7; d_gene: .; v_gene: TRBV24-1; CDR3nt: TGTACCACCAGTGACTCTGGGACGGCCTACGAGCAGTACTTC; CDR3aa: CTTSDSGTAYEQYF
abundance: many; j_gene: TRBJ2-3; d_gene: .; v_gene: TRBV2; CDR3nt: TGTGCCAGCAGCCATTCGGGACAAGGCACAGATACGCAGTATTTT; CDR3aa: CASSHSGQGTDTQYF
abundance: .; j_gene: TRBJ1-1; d_gene: TRBD1; v_gene: TRBV5-6; CDR3nt: TGTGCCAGCAGCTTTTTGAAAGGGGGCCGACGGACTGAAGCTTTCTTT; CDR3aa: CASSFLKGGRRTEAFF